The 22 T cell receptor beta chains below come from one sample, sequenced in a study of blood T cell repertoires in COVID-19. TCRdb's table, derived via immunoSEQ multiplex PCR, lists solely in-frame clones and lacks some. The data hold tens of thousands of clones, with around 90% observed a single time. The specimen sequenced was peripheral blood. The receptors stem from a man aged 50 to 59 with COVID-19, enrolled during active disease.

CDR3 nucleotide sequence: TGTGCCAGCTATCCGGGACAGATGTTCTACAATGAGCAGTTCTTC. Amino acids: CASYPGQMFYNEQFF. This chain links TRBV18 with TRBJ2-1, with 7 bases fitting TRBD1. This CDR3 is 15 amino acids long. V lost 7 bases to trimming and J lost 3 bases; unmatched junction nucleotides: 9. Germline V lookup: CDR1 KGHSH, CDR2 LQKENI.

The chain is built from TRBV2 and TRBJ2-7, with 10 nucleotides matching TRBD1. The V gene end was trimmed by 0 bases and the J gene end by 6 bases; junction bases not matched to a gene: 5. From germline, CDR1 is SNHLY and CDR2 FYNNEI. The CDR3 runs 15 residues. Here the CDR3 DNA reads TGTGCCAGCAGTGAAGCGGGACAGGGGCTAGGCGAGCAGTACTTC. This gives the protein CASSEAGQGLGEQYF.

The chain joins TRBV7-6 to TRBJ2-3, with 8 nucleotides matching TRBD1. This CDR3 has 15 amino acids. V lost 2 bases, J lost 5 bases, and 6 bases stayed unmatched. Germline CDR1 reads SGHVS; CDR2 reads FNYEAQ. The CDR3 DNA follows: TGTGCCAGCAGCTTAACCCAGGGGGCCGTAGATACGCAGTATTTT. This codes for CASSLTQGAVDTQYF.

V gene TRBV19 combines with J gene TRBJ2-3; a possible D gene is TRBD1 (5 bases). This CDR3 spans 14 amino acids. The germline V gene encodes CDR1 LNHDA and CDR2 SQIVND (reference sequence). V gave up 11 bases and J gave up 4 bases, with 19 bases separating them. The CDR3 spells CASSGLGAADTQYF. CDR3 nucleotides: TGTGCCTCGTCGGGCCTAGGGGCGGCAGATACGCAGTATTTT.

The chain has TRBV28 and TRBJ1-2; no reliable D call. Germline values: CDR1 MDHEN, CDR2 SYDVKM. The CDR3 loop spans 14 amino acids. V gave up 4 bases and J gave up 11 bases, with 20 bases separating them. In nucleotides, the CDR3 is TGTGCCAGCAGTTCCCCCATTGACACAACTAGGTACACCTTC. Translating gives CASSSPIDTTRYTF.

The V call is TRBV4-1, the J call TRBJ2-1, with 10 positions matching TRBD2. Germline CDR1 MGHRA, CDR2 YSYEKL. The trim removed 1 base at V and 9 bases at J, leaving 12 bases unmatched. The CDR3 has 17 residues. The CDR3 DNA sequence: TGCGCCAGCAGCCAAGGACCTACCGGGACTAGCGATAGTGAGCAGTTCTTC. Protein product: CASSQGPTGTSDSEQFF.

The chain combines TRBV28 with TRBJ1-4; 7 nucleotides match TRBD1. With 6 bases clipped from V and 8 bases from J, the junction kept 18 bases outside the gene matches. Germline CDR1 and CDR2: MDHEN and SYDVKM. The CDR3 is made up of 17 amino acids. The DNA of the CDR3 is TGTGCCAGCAGGTTTATCCGCCTAGGAGGGGGCGGCGAAAAACTGTTTTTT. It yields the protein CASRFIRLGGGGEKLFF.

This sequence joins TRBV7-9 and TRBJ2-3; TRBD1 matches 11 bases. With 4 bases clipped from V and 0 bases from J, the junction kept 3 bases outside the gene matches. Per germline, CDR1 SEHNR and CDR2 FQNEAQ (reference sequence). The CDR3 consists of 16 residues. CDR3 in DNA: TGTGCCAGCAGCTGGGGGGACAGGGGGAGCACAGATACGCAGTATTTT. It codes for CASSWGDRGSTDTQYF.

The genes are TRBV2 and TRBJ2-7, with TRBD2 matching over 7 bases. The germline V gene encodes CDR1 SNHLY and CDR2 FYNNEI. The CDR3 is 13 amino acids. Trimming cost V 7 bases and J 1 base; bases outside gene matches: 4. The DNA of the CDR3 is TGTGCCAGCAACCGGGAGGATTCCTACGAGCAGTACTTC. Protein sequence: CASNREDSYEQYF.

The genes are TRBV6-5 and TRBJ1-5; 10 positions match TRBD1. Germline CDR1 MNHEY, CDR2 SVGAGI. The CDR3 is 14 amino acids. Losses at the gene ends were 6 bases for V and 4 bases for J; bases not matched to a gene: 3. The CDR3 region is CASRRDRGNQPQHF. CDR3 DNA: TGTGCCAGCAGACGGGACAGGGGTAATCAGCCCCAGCATTTT.

This chain connects TRBV12-5 to TRBJ2-5; 9 nucleotides line up with TRBD1. With 6 bases clipped from V and 2 bases from J, the junction kept 7 bases outside the gene matches. The germline V gene encodes CDR1 LGHNT and CDR2 FRNRAP. The CDR3 runs 15 residues. The CDR3 sequence is CASGPGQGRQETQYF. The CDR3 DNA reads as TGTGCTAGTGGCCCGGGACAGGGACGGCAAGAGACCCAGTACTTC.

This clone appeared a single time. The V gene is TRBV11-2, the J gene TRBJ1-2, with a weak D call TRBD1 (5 bases). Trimming took off 3 bases at V and 4 bases at J, with 15 bases between the two ends. CDR1 SGHAT and CDR2 FQNNGV come from the germline V gene. This CDR3 comprises 15 residues. The CDR3: CASSLGTLGGYGYTF. The CDR3, as DNA: TGTGCCAGCAGCTTGGGAACCTTGGGGGGCTATGGCTACACCTTC.

The J gene is TRBJ2-1, the V gene TRBV12-3 or TRBV12-4; the D gene is possibly TRBD2 (6 bases). The CDR3 covers 13 residues. Deletions cut 4 bases from V and 6 bases from J, with 10 bases between. CDR3 sequence reads: CASSYGSGNEQFF. The CDR3 DNA follows: TGTGCCAGCAGTTACGGGAGCGGCAATGAGCAGTTCTTC.

The chain has TRBV29-1 and TRBJ1-2; D not certain. V shed 3 bases and J shed 8 bases, with 16 bases lying between them. The CDR3 is 13 amino acids. Germline CDR1 is SQVTM and CDR2 is ANQGSEA. The CDR3 nucleotides read TGCAGCGTTGAGCTTCATTCTGCGGCCGGCTACACCTTC. Its protein product is CSVELHSAAGYTF.

The chain joins TRBV28 to TRBJ2-7, with 8 bases lining up with TRBD2. The CDR3 extends over 14 amino acids. Germline CDR1 and CDR2: MDHEN and SYDVKM. V shed 10 bases, J shed 1 base, and the junction held 9 bases outside the gene matches. The CDR3 sequence is CAIQTGLGSYEQYF. The CDR3 DNA reads TGTGCCATACAAACGGGACTAGGGTCCTACGAGCAGTACTTC.

This chain uses TRBV5-4 with TRBJ2-3; 9 nucleotides agree with TRBD2. There are 16 residues in the CDR3. Germline-derived CDR1 and CDR2 are SGHNT and YYREEE (reference sequence). The junction had 5 bases not matched to a gene; V was cut back by 0 bases and J by 3 bases. CDR3 protein: CASSLAAGGPTDTQYF. CDR3 nucleotide sequence: TGTGCCAGCAGCTTGGCCGCGGGAGGGCCGACAGATACGCAGTATTTT. The full variable domain, its missing parts supplied by reference TRBV5-4 and TRBJ2-3, is ETGVTQSPTHLIKTRGQQVTLRCSSQSGHNTVSWYQQALGQGPQFIFQYYREEENGRGNFPPRFSGLQFPNYSSELNVNALELDDSALYLCASSLAAGGPTDTQYFGPGTRLTVL.

The rearrangement uses TRBV19 and TRBJ1-6, with 7 bases matching TRBD1. The CDR3 runs to 14 residues. V lost 4 bases and J lost 9; bases outside the gene matches: 6. The germline gives CDR1 LNHDA, CDR2 SQIVND (reference sequence). In DNA form, the CDR3 reads TGTGCCAGTAGTACAGACAGGGAAGGTTCACCCCTCCACTTT. Its protein is CASSTDREGSPLHF.

The genes are TRBV6-6 and TRBJ2-5; the match to TRBD2 covers 7 bases. This CDR3 is built from 15 residues. The germline CDR1 and CDR2 sequences are MNHNY and SVGAGI (reference sequence). Trimming cost V 9 bases and J 0 bases; bases outside gene matches: 10. Here the CDR3 reads CASKRGAWDQETQYF. As DNA, the CDR3 is TGTGCCAGTAAGCGGGGAGCCTGGGACCAAGAGACCCAGTACTTC.

The chain couples TRBV6-5 to TRBJ1-2, with D unresolved. Germline V gene sequence: CDR1 MNHEY, CDR2 SVGAGI. This CDR3 has 12 residues. V lost 6 bases to trimming and J lost 7 bases, with 12 bases between them. CDR3 in DNA: TGTGCCAGCAGCCTTCTGGTAGTTGGCTACACCTTC. Its translation is CASSLLVVGYTF.

The CDR3 sequence: CASSPPPSGRLNEQFF. CDR3 nucleotide sequence: TGTGCCAGCAGTCCCCCACCTAGCGGGAGGCTCAATGAGCAGTTCTTC. The V and J genes are TRBV6-2 or TRBV6-3 and TRBJ2-1, with 11 bases fitting TRBD2. Germline V lookup: CDR1 MNHEY, CDR2 SVGEGT. The CDR3 sequence is 16 residues long. V shed 5 bases, J shed 6 bases, and the junction held 9 bases outside the gene matches.

Only one count was recorded for this clone. The chain couples TRBV7-8 to TRBJ1-2; 7 bases align to TRBD1. There are 16 residues in the CDR3. V lost 5 bases, J lost 2 bases, and 11 bases stayed unmatched. CDR1 is SGHVS and CDR2 is FQNEAQ in the germline V gene. CDR3: CASSVNTGDWNYGYTF. The CDR3 DNA is TGTGCCAGCAGCGTAAATACAGGGGATTGGAACTATGGCTACACCTTC.

This chain uses TRBV2 with TRBJ2-7; 10 bases fit TRBD1. The V gene's germline CDR1 is SNHLY and CDR2 FYNNEI. The CDR3 is 12 amino acids. Germline trimming cut 6 bases from V and 10 bases from J; bases unmatched to any gene: 6. The CDR3 reads CASRGGTGEQYF. For the CDR3, the DNA is TGTGCCAGCAGGGGGGGGACAGGGGAACAGTACTTC.